Sequencing of this T cell receptor (beta chain) was carried out in a study of post-analysis software for immune sequencing data. The wider study: The cohort encompassed relapsing-remitting, secondary progressive and progressive-relapsing multiple sclerosis disease courses.

Prepared libraries of TCR beta cDNA carried unique molecular identifiers. TCRdb re-analysed the PCR reads in MiXCR, keeping a single row per CDR3 protein. The table lists roughly 800,000 distinct CDR3 sequences, 40% to 55% of them singletons. The study, taken as a whole, reports: Batch-matched samples strongly co-clustered by F measure. With TRBV5-6, TRBV5-1 and TRBV20-1 included, five TRBV segments were more frequent in patients than in controls. The study found significantly lower normalized Chao1 diversity in multiple sclerosis patients than in controls.

As for this clonotype: Its antigen remains unidentified.

V was shortened by 6 bases and J by 3 bases, with 9 bases between the two germline ends. The CDR3 contains 12 residues. Germline loops: CDR1 ENHRY, CDR2 SYGVKD. The rearrangement links TRBV10-3 to TRBJ2-7; D is possibly TRBD1 (5 bases). Sequenced input: blood. This clonotype originated in a girl aged 5-17 years with multiple sclerosis. The CDR3 is CAIRDTDYEQYF. CDR3 bases: TGTGCCATCAGGGACACCGACTACGAGCAGTACTTC.